The TCR beta chain described here comes from a study of blood T cell repertoires in COVID-19. For the study at large: The cDNA or gDNA used as material had been derived from T cells, B-cell-depleted T cells, or PBMCs.

After removal of 6 bases from V and 2 bases from J, the junction contained 4 bases not matched to a gene. CDR1 is MDHEN and CDR2 is SYDVKM in the germline V gene. This CDR3 spans 14 amino acids. Sequencing used immunoSEQ multiplex PCR; TCRdb keeps in-frame clones, though not all of them. The sample holds tens of thousands of clones, approximately 82% seen once. This receptor was identified in a man aged 80 or over with active or convalescent COVID-19. The specimen was peripheral blood. The chain carries TRBV28 and TRBJ2-5; 9 bases fit TRBD2. CDR3 nucleotide sequence: TGTGCCAGCAGACCGGGACTAGCACAAGAGACCCAGTACTTC. Protein product: CASRPGLAQETQYF.